The present T cell receptor beta chain was sequenced within a study of cytomegalovirus exposure and HLA in healthy donors. Study results and limitations: Listed as cytomegalovirus-associated were more than 150 TCR beta chains. When analyzed later, the rates of TCR association showed variation by HLA locus, with DRB1 the most and HLA-C the fewest. What a later analysis showed was that several of the most significant clusters appeared linked to common viral pathogens.

Germline CDR1 is SGHRS and CDR2 is YFSETQ. The CDR3 totals 13 residues. V dropped 0 bases and J dropped 6 bases, with 9 bases sitting between them. With 60 Vbeta and 13 Jbeta primers, the PCR was carried out. Profiling relied on immunoSEQ multiplex PCR, and the TCRdb table lists in-frame clones only, not all of them. The sample yields around 140,000 clones, approximately 87% seen once. Regarding this clone: Its antigen remains unidentified.

This receptor was identified in a man aged 35 to 55 in good health and CMV-seronegative. The rearrangement links TRBV5-1 to TRBJ1-1; D call uncertain. The sequenced sample was PBMCs. CDR3: CASSLVMEAEAFF. Here the CDR3 DNA reads TGCGCCAGCAGCTTGGTAATGGAGGCTGAAGCTTTCTTT. The full variable domain, its missing parts supplied by reference TRBV5-1 and TRBJ1-1, is KAGVTQTPRYLIKTRGQQVTLSCSPISGHRSVSWYQQTPGQGLQFLFEYFSETQRNKGNFPGRFSGRQFSNSRSEMNVSTLELGDSALYLCASSLVMEAEAFFGQGTRLTVV.